Listed here is a single TCR beta chain. Antigen unknown. V lost 4 bases to trimming and J lost 2 bases; unmatched junction nucleotides: 7. The CDR3 length is 15 residues. Germline CDR1 and CDR2: SGDLS and YYNGEE. This specimen belongs to a study of OX40 agonist ivuxolimab in advanced cancers. Study-wide results and limits: At 0.1 to 3.0 mg/kg, CD4+ and CD8+ blood T cells expanded clonally by week 6. Low clonal expansion, among the lowest seen, marked partial responders at 0.1-3.0 mg/kg.

Produced via immunoSEQ multiplex PCR; TCRdb's table is partial and in-frame only. The sample includes tens of thousands of clones, roughly 82% of them seen just once. This rearrangement joins TRBV9 to TRBJ2-3; 7 nucleotides agree with TRBD1. The source was CD4+ or CD8+ T cells sorted from blood, collected in a trial of the OX40 agonist ivuxolimab. This clonotype originated in an adult with an advanced solid tumor such as melanoma, head and neck, liver or kidney cancer. Here the CDR3 reads CASSPRTGTTDTQYF. CDR3 DNA sequence: TGTGCCAGCAGCCCGCGGACAGGTACCACAGATACGCAGTATTTT.